Detailed here is one TCR beta chain. This entry belongs to a study of blood T cell repertoires in COVID-19. Overall study: Samples came from the United States, Italy and Spain, spanning acute and convalescent COVID-19. Nucleic acid was either cDNA or gDNA, and it came from T cells, B-cell-depleted T cells, or PBMCs.

CDR3 length: 12 residues. Trimming removed 6 bases from V and 2 bases from J, with 7 bases in between. In the authors' methods: Researchers report that nucleated cell counts were estimated from reference gene primer amplification. Assay: immunoSEQ multiplex PCR; the TCRdb copy retains only in-frame clones and omits some. Clone size and the V and J calls come from that table; the DNA yielded D and trimming. The table shows roughly 180,000 clones, with more than 75% occurring only once. Input material: peripheral blood. The sequence was obtained from a woman between 50 and 59 years old with active or convalescent COVID-19. The chain employs TRBV12-3 or TRBV12-4 and TRBJ1-2, with D hard to call. The CDR3 loop reads CASRSINYGYTF. CDR3 coding DNA: TGTGCCAGCAGGTCTATCAACTATGGCTACACCTTC.